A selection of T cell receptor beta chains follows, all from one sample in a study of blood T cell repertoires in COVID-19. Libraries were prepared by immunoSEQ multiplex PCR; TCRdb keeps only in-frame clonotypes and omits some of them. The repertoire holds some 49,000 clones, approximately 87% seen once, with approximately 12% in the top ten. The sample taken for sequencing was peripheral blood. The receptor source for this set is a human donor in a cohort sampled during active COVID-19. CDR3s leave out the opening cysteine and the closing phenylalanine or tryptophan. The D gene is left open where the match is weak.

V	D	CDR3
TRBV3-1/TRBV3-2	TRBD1	ASSREGDRGRRQY
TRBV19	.	ASSLSRQSGNQPQH
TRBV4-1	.	ASSQEAADYSNQPQH
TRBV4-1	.	ASSQLTGSGNTIY
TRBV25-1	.	ASSESGRAGEKLF
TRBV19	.	ASSVSATGSEQF
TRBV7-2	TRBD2	ASSLPAGADTQY
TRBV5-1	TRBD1	ASSSGTGVEQY
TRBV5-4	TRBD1	ASSLGTGGYEQY
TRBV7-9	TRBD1	ASTRKDRKEKLF
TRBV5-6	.	ASSSGNPNYGYT
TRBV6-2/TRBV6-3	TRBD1	ASSYEWTGRSTEAF
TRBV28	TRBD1	ASCRRGSSYEQY
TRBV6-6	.	ASSRTRELEPQH